These T cell receptor beta chains were read from a single sample in a study of blood T cell repertoires in COVID-19. Produced via immunoSEQ multiplex PCR; TCRdb's table is partial and in-frame only. The sample yields around 150,000 clones, about 92% seen once. The specimen sequenced was peripheral blood. These receptor sequences come from a woman between 55 and 75 years old with COVID-19, enrolled during active disease. Each CDR3 is given with its conserved first and last residue. A D gene is named only where the DNA matches it firmly. Size is omitted from some rows. Given values are once, few, many or a class for expanded clones.

v_call	j_call	d_call	clone_size	cdr3_nt	cdr3_aa
TRBV19	TRBJ1-1	-	-	TGTGCCAGTAGCACAGCAGCACCGAACACTGAAGCTTTCTTT	CASSTAAPNTEAFF
TRBV7-3	TRBJ2-1	-	-	TGTGCCAGCAGTCCCCTTCGATCGATAGACAATGAGCAGTTCTTC	CASSPLRSIDNEQFF
TRBV12-3/TRBV12-4	TRBJ2-7	TRBD2	-	TGTGCCAGCAGTTACGGGGGGGCTTACGAGCAGTACTTC	CASSYGGAYEQYF
TRBV25-1	TRBJ1-2	-	-	TGTGCCAGCAGTGAATATCACGAGGTGCCCTACACCTTC	CASSEYHEVPYTF
TRBV7-2	TRBJ1-6	-	-	TGTGCCAGCAGCTTAGGGGGCTTGATTAGTAATTCACCCCTCCACTTT	CASSLGGLISNSPLHF
TRBV5-1	TRBJ1-1	-	-	TGCGCCAGCAGCTTGGTGCCAGAGAACACTGAAGCTTTCTTT	CASSLVPENTEAFF
TRBV5-1	TRBJ1-1	-	once	TGCGCCAGCAGCTTGGTATCAGGTCGCACTGAAGCTTTCTTT	CASSLVSGRTEAFF
TRBV5-8	TRBJ1-5	TRBD1	-	TGTGCCAGCAGCTTGCACAGGGGATTCAATCAGCCCCAGCATTTT	CASSLHRGFNQPQHF
TRBV6-5	TRBJ1-4	-	-	TGTGCCAGCAGGGGAGTCCCTAATGAAAAACTGTTTTTT	CASRGVPNEKLFF
TRBV12-3/TRBV12-4	TRBJ1-2	TRBD1	-	TGTGCCAGCAGCCCACAGGGGAACTATGGCTACACCTTC	CASSPQGNYGYTF
TRBV7-9	TRBJ1-1	-	once	TGTGCCAGCAGCTTAGCCGTTCGTCCCTACACTGAAGCTTTCTTT	CASSLAVRPYTEAFF
TRBV19	TRBJ1-6	TRBD1	-	TGTGCCACCTGGGGGACAGGTAATTCACCCCTCCACTTT	CATWGTGNSPLHF
TRBV19	TRBJ1-1	TRBD1	-	TGTGCCAGTATTCAGGACAGGGGACGCACTGAAGCTTTCTTT	CASIQDRGRTEAFF
TRBV6-5	TRBJ2-1	-	-	TGTGCCCACAGCTTGGGGACACCAAGGGATGAGCAGTTCTTC	CAHSLGTPRDEQFF
TRBV29-1	TRBJ1-2	-	-	TGCAGCGTTGAAATCTCCTATGGCTACACCTTC	CSVEISYGYTF
TRBV9	TRBJ1-1	-	-	TGTGCCAGCAATTCCTTTGGGCTGAACACTGAAGCTTTCTTT	CASNSFGLNTEAFF
TRBV4-3	TRBJ1-2	-	once	TGCGCCAGCAGCCAAGATCAGGCCTATGGCTACACCTTC	CASSQDQAYGYTF
TRBV4-2	TRBJ2-5	TRBD1	-	TGTGCCAGCAGTCAAGGGGGCCGAACGGACCAAGAGACCCAGTACTTC	CASSQGGRTDQETQYF
TRBV6-5	TRBJ2-1	TRBD2	-	TGTGCCAGCAGTTTGCAGCGGGGGGGCACCGATGAGCAGTTCTTC	CASSLQRGGTDEQFF
TRBV7-3	TRBJ2-7	TRBD2	few	TGTGCCAGCAGCGCTAGCGGGTTGCCCAAGGAGCAGTACTTC	CASSASGLPKEQYF
TRBV12-3/TRBV12-4	TRBJ1-3	-	-	TGTGCCAGCAGTCAGGGGACTGGAAACACCATATATTTT	CASSQGTGNTIYF
TRBV6-4	TRBJ2-1	-	-	TGTGCCAGCAGTGATGGAGAAAACAATGAGCAGTTCTTC	CASSDGENNEQFF
TRBV4-2	TRBJ2-1	TRBD2	-	TGTGCCAGCAGCCTTCAGACTAGCGGGGGGAGCTCCTACAATGAGCAGTTCTTC	CASSLQTSGGSSYNEQFF
TRBV6-2/TRBV6-3	TRBJ1-6	-	-	TGTGCCAGCAGTCGACCTCGACCGGGTTTTGGATCACCCCTCCACTTT	CASSRPRPGFGSPLHF
TRBV19	TRBJ1-5	-	-	TGTGCCAGTAGTATAGACAGGGAAAGCAATCAGCCCCAGCATTTT	CASSIDRESNQPQHF
TRBV4-3	TRBJ1-4	-	few	TGCGCCAGCAGCCAAGATTGGGCGGGTACGCAAAAACTGTTTTTT	CASSQDWAGTQKLFF
TRBV6-4	TRBJ2-3	TRBD1	-	TGTGCCAGCAGCCGGGACAGGAGCACAGATACGCAGTATTTT	CASSRDRSTDTQYF
TRBV29-1	TRBJ2-7	TRBD1	-	TGCAGCGTTGAGCCTACAGGGGGATCCTACGAGCAGTACTTC	CSVEPTGGSYEQYF
TRBV7-9	TRBJ2-2	-	-	TGTGCCAGCAGCCCTCCCTTAGACAGGTCAAACACCGGGGAGCTGTTTTTT	CASSPPLDRSNTGELFF
TRBV5-6	TRBJ2-3	-	-	TGTGCCAGCAGGACCCGCCCGACAGATTTCACAGATACGCAGTATTTT	CASRTRPTDFTDTQYF
TRBV5-1	TRBJ2-7	TRBD1	-	TGCGCCAGCAGCCCTGACACCGGGACAGCTAACTACGAGCAGTACTTC	CASSPDTGTANYEQYF
TRBV19	TRBJ1-3	-	-	TGTGCCAGTAGTACGACCTTTGACAGGGGAAACACCATATATTTT	CASSTTFDRGNTIYF
TRBV9	TRBJ2-1	TRBD1	-	TGTGCCAGCAGCGTACCCGGGACAGCTGAGCAGTTCTTC	CASSVPGTAEQFF